This entry concerns a single T cell receptor (beta chain). With 3 bases clipped from V and 2 bases from J, the junction kept 5 bases outside the gene matches. CDR3 length equals 15 residues. Germline V lookup: CDR1 SGHTA, CDR2 FQGNSA. This sample was taken from a study of blood T cell repertoires in COVID-19. Assay used: immunoSEQ multiplex PCR; TCRdb lists only in-frame clones, some missing. In the table there are a few hundred thousand clones, over 75% of which are singletons. The source of this sequence is a woman in her fifties or sixties with active or convalescent COVID-19. Sequenced: peripheral blood. The genes are TRBV7-2 and TRBJ2-7, with TRBD2 matching over 9 bases. CDR3 protein: CASSLGLADPYEQYF. CDR3 in DNA: TGTGCCAGCAGCTTGGGACTAGCAGATCCCTACGAGCAGTACTTC.